This T cell receptor (beta chain) appears in the sequencing data of a study of identical twins. General observations from the study: Analyses of zero insertions could, in part, be confounded by invariant MAIT and iNKT cells. Abundant cord blood beta clonotypes carried fewer insertions; memory repertoires showed none. Among beta out-of-frame sequences, excess sharing between twins appeared weaker.

CDR1 is DFQATT and CDR2 is SNEGSKA in the germline V gene (reference sequence). J was trimmed by 2 bases and V by 0 bases; bases with no gene match: 2. This CDR3 comprises 16 residues. This clonotype was observed at least ten times. Its antigen is as yet unknown. TCRdb processed the 5' RACE reads anew with MiXCR; each CDR3 protein has one entry. This repertoire shows roughly 500,000 distinct CDR3 sequences, approximately 22% found once; its top ten account for around 0.9%. The same data also contributed to another study, on T cells expressing NK-cell markers. From that second work: Similarly, these clonotypes led the CD3+CD56-NKG2C+ fraction as well in several donors.

The specimen was CD4+ T cells sorted from blood. The clonotype comes from a woman under 30 in good health. The rearrangement uses TRBV20-1 and TRBJ2-1, with 12 nucleotides matching TRBD2. Here the CDR3 reads CSARDRTSGAYNEQFF. CDR3 nucleotide sequence: TGCAGTGCTAGAGATCGGACTAGCGGGGCCTACAATGAGCAGTTCTTC.